What follows is one TCR beta chain and its context. Time point denoted: recipient sample about 28 days before transplant, after cytoreduction. These data belong to a study of T cell clonotyping in hematopoietic cell transplantation. There are 13 residues in the CDR3. V was clipped by 5 bases and J by 9 bases, with 14 bases between them. Germline values: CDR1 MNHNY, CDR2 SVGAGI (reference sequence). The table came from immunoSEQ multiplex PCR; TCRdb's copy has only in-frame clones and leaves some out. Of approximately 30,000 clones in the sample, 82% are singletons; the top ten hold roughly 1.9%. Sequencing was performed on peripheral blood mononuclear cells, taken before stem cell transplant. This receptor was identified in a man in his forties with acute myeloid leukemia. Some clones in this sample may be carry-over from other donors' samples. The chain uses TRBV6-6 and TRBJ1-5; D gene unclear. The CDR3 DNA is TGTGCCAGCAGTCAATCTCAGGTATTGCCCCAGCATTTT. Translated: CASSQSQVLPQHF.